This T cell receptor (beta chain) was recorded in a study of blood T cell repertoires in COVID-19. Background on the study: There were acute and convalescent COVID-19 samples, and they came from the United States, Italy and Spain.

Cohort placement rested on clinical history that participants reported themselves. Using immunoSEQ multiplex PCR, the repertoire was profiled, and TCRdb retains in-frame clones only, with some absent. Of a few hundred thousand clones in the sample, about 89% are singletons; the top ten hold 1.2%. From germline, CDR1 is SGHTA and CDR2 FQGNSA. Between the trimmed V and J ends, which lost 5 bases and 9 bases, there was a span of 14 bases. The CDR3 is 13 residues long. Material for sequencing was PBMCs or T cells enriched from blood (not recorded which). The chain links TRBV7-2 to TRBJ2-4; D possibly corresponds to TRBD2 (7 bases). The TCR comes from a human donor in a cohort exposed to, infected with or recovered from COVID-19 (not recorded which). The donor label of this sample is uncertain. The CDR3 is CASSGGAEVIQYF. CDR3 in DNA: TGTGCCAGCAGCGGGGGGGCAGAGGTCATTCAGTACTTC.